A single sample is the source of the 10 T cell receptor beta chains below, sequenced in a study of CD4+ T cells in melanoma. Clones were sequenced by immunoSEQ multiplex PCR, and TCRdb holds only the in-frame ones, with some missing. In the table there are roughly 60,000 clones, almost 70% of which are singletons. The sequenced material came from tumor tissue. Source of these receptors: a human donor with melanoma.

The chain carries TRBV7-9 and TRBJ1-2; D gene uncertain. CDR3 length: 13 residues. Germline V gives CDR1 SEHNR, CDR2 FQNEAQ (reference sequence). Trimming pared 4 bases from V and 8 bases from J, leaving 14 bases between. CDR3 nucleotide sequence: TGTGCCAGCAGCTCATGGGAGGGAAGGGGCTACACCTTC. Translating gives CASSSWEGRGYTF.

At least ten counts were recorded for this clone. As DNA, the CDR3 is TGCGCCAGCAGCCTACTAGGAACCTACGAGCAGTACTTC. Its translation: CASSLLGTYEQYF. The chain carries TRBV5-1 and TRBJ2-7, with D possibly TRBD2 on 5 matching bases. V was pared by 4 bases and J by 2 bases, with 10 bases between. This CDR3 has 13 residues. Germline assignment: CDR1 SGHRS and CDR2 YFSETQ. Complete variable domain (other parts from reference TRBV5-1 and TRBJ2-7): KAGVTQTPRYLIKTRGQQVTLSCSPISGHRSVSWYQQTPGQGLQFLFEYFSETQRNKGNFPGRFSGRQFSNSRSEMNVSTLELGDSALYLCASSLLGTYEQYFGPGTRLTVT.

The chain is built from TRBV7-6 and TRBJ1-2; D not resolved. Trimming shortened V by 5 bases and J by 3 bases, and 7 bases separated the two germline ends. This CDR3 is built from 12 residues. Germline CDR1 is SGHVS and CDR2 is FNYEAQ. For the CDR3, the DNA is TGTGCCAGCAGCCCCGGGGACTATGGCTACACCTTC. Protein: CASSPGDYGYTF.

The gene calls are TRBV7-2 and TRBJ1-3, with D unresolved. V gave up 7 bases and J gave up 3 bases, with 7 bases separating them. The CDR3 totals 12 residues. Germline V gives CDR1 SGHTA, CDR2 FQGNSA. The CDR3 protein is CASNSDGNTIYF. CDR3 in DNA: TGTGCCAGCAACTCCGATGGAAACACCATATATTTT.

This sequence joins TRBV7-2 and TRBJ2-7; D is ambiguous. There are 17 residues in the CDR3. Trimming removed 1 base from V and 1 base from J, with 17 bases in between. CDR1 is SGHTA, CDR2 FQGNSA, per germline. The CDR3 protein is CASSLVRLTETSYEQYF. In DNA form, the CDR3 reads TGTGCCAGCAGCTTAGTAAGGCTTACGGAAACATCCTACGAGCAGTACTTC.

This clone was detected only a few times. The V call is TRBV7-3, the J call TRBJ2-5, with no clear D. This CDR3 region has 10 residues. V gave up 8 bases and J gave up 5 bases, with 6 bases separating them. Looked up from germline, CDR1 is SGHTA and CDR2 is FQGTGA. For the CDR3, the DNA is TGTGCCAGCGCCGAGGAGACCCAGTACTTC. Translating it yields CASAEETQYF.

The chain is built from TRBV5-4 and TRBJ1-2, with D perhaps TRBD1 (5 bases). V lost 4 bases and J lost 5, with 18 bases in between. Germline loops: CDR1 SGHNT, CDR2 YYREEE (reference sequence). CDR3 length equals 15 residues. CDR3 in amino acids: CASSPLGGSKYGYTF. CDR3 DNA sequence: TGTGCCAGCAGCCCCCTCGGGGGATCGAAGTATGGCTACACCTTC.

This chain uses TRBV13 with TRBJ2-7; 10 bases fit TRBD1. CDR1 PRHDT and CDR2 FYEKMQ come from the germline V gene (reference sequence). This CDR3 is 14 amino acids long. Losses at the gene ends were 3 bases for V and 4 bases for J; bases not matched to a gene: 3. The CDR3 spells CASSLGQGFYEQYF. The CDR3 coding sequence is TGTGCCAGCAGCTTGGGACAGGGGTTTTACGAGCAGTACTTC.

The sample holds many counts of this clone. The V gene is TRBV19, the J gene TRBJ2-1; D might be TRBD1 or TRBD2, each matching 5 bases. The CDR3 loop spans 14 amino acids. The V end lost 3 bases, the J end lost 6 bases, and 12 bases lay between the germline ends. Germline V gene lookup returns CDR1 LNHDA and CDR2 SQIVND (reference sequence). The DNA for the CDR3 is TGTGCCAGTAGTATGAGGGGTAGGGTCAATGAGCAGTTCTTC. It specifies CASSMRGRVNEQFF.

The chain carries TRBV13 and TRBJ2-3; the match to TRBD2 covers 10 bases. CDR3 length: 15 amino acids. Germline CDR1 is PRHDT and CDR2 is FYEKMQ (reference sequence). J lost 5 bases, V lost 5 bases, and 7 bases had no gene match. CDR3 region: CASSPGTSVGDTQYF. CDR3 bases: TGTGCCAGCAGCCCCGGGACTAGCGTGGGAGATACGCAGTATTTT.